The 6 T cell receptor beta chains listed next were all sequenced from one sample in a study of human versus mouse CDR3 diversity and MHC coevolution. Generated by immunoSEQ multiplex PCR, the TCRdb table keeps only in-frame clones and is missing some. This table has tens of thousands of clones, about 94% appearing once. Sequenced: naive CD4+ T cells from blood. Subset in this sample: CD45RO-negative CD62L-positive naive CD4 T cells. All receptors derive from a person aged 25 to 69 in good health.

This sequence joins TRBV19 and TRBJ2-7; D is unclear. The CDR3 is 13 amino acids. V lost 10 bases and J 1 base, leaving 14 bases between the germline ends. Germline V gene data show CDR1 as LNHDA and CDR2 as SQIVND (reference sequence). The CDR3 loop reads CATALAVSYEQYF. The DNA for the CDR3 is TGTGCCACCGCCCTGGCGGTATCCTACGAGCAGTACTTC.

Points on this clone: Germline and junction disagree at one end, which may indicate a read error. J is TRBJ2-5 and V is TRBV28, with D tentatively TRBD1 (6 bases). CDR1 MDHEN and CDR2 SYDVKM come from the germline V gene. The CDR3 spans 12 residues. The CDR3, as DNA: TGTGCCGGCAGCCTCAACAGGGAGCAGCAGTACTTC. This gives the protein CAGSLNREQQYF.

This clone occurred once. The gene calls are TRBV2 and TRBJ1-1; D not resolved. Germline-derived CDR1 and CDR2 are SNHLY and FYNNEI. The CDR3 contains 16 residues. V dropped 6 bases and J dropped 0 bases, with 17 bases sitting between them. The CDR3: CASRISGGTLNTEAFF. The CDR3 region has the DNA TGTGCCAGCAGGATAAGTGGCGGCACCCTGAACACTGAAGCTTTCTTT.

The gene calls are TRBV5-1 and TRBJ2-3, with 8 bases aligning to TRBD1. The germline V gene has CDR1 SGHRS and CDR2 YFSETQ. V shed 2 bases, J shed 4 bases, and the junction held 3 bases outside the gene matches. The CDR3 is 14 residues long. CDR3 nucleotides: TGCGCCAGCAGCTTAGGACAGGGACCAGATACGCAGTATTTT. Protein sequence: CASSLGQGPDTQYF. The full variable domain, with the rest looked up from reference TRBV5-1 and TRBJ2-3, is KAGVTQTPRYLIKTRGQQVTLSCSPISGHRSVSWYQQTPGQGLQFLFEYFSETQRNKGNFPGRFSGRQFSNSRSEMNVSTLELGDSALYLCASSLGQGPDTQYFGPGTRLTVL.

In this sample, this clone turned up a few times. The chain is built from TRBV14 and TRBJ1-5; the D is unclear. Looked up from germline, CDR1 is SGHDN and CDR2 is FVKESK. Deletions cut 0 bases from V and 5 bases from J, with 5 bases between. This CDR3 contains 13 residues. The CDR3 nucleotides are TGTGCCAGCAGCCAAGACAGGTATCAGCCCCAGCATTTT. Its translation: CASSQDRYQPQHF.

This rearrangement joins TRBV10-3 to TRBJ2-3, with D possibly TRBD2 on 6 matching bases. The CDR3 is 14 residues long. Trimming took 0 bases from V and 4 from J, leaving 8 bases between them. CDR1 ENHRY and CDR2 SYGVKD come from the germline V gene. The DNA for the CDR3 is TGTGCCATCAGTGAGTCAGGAGGGCCAGATACGCAGTATTTT. It specifies CAISESGGPDTQYF.